This entry lists 28 T cell receptor beta chains sequenced from one sample in a study of OX40 agonist ivuxolimab in advanced cancers. The library was prepared using the immunoSEQ multiplex PCR assay. Not all clones reach the TCRdb copy of this immuneACCESS table, which keeps in-frame sequences only. Checked studies attribute under half of the gap to unresolved V genes and leave the rest unexplained. This sample comprises tens of thousands of clones, about 87% of them detected only once. The ten top clones hold 0.4% to 0.55% of the sample. Sequenced here: CD4+ or CD8+ T cells sorted from blood, sampled in a trial of the OX40 agonist ivuxolimab. These receptors all stem from an adult with an advanced solid tumor such as melanoma, head and neck, liver or kidney cancer.

V gene TRBV6-1 combines with J gene TRBJ2-3; unclear D gene. This CDR3 is 11 amino acids long. Trimming pared 2 bases from V and 14 bases from J, leaving 11 bases between. Germline V gene lookup returns CDR1 MNHNS and CDR2 SASEGT. This CDR3 is CASSEWPSVYF. DNA for the CDR3: TGTGCCAGCAGTGAATGGCCTTCTGTGTATTTT.

On this clone itself: Compared with germline, one end of the junction differs, possibly owing to a read error. The chain links TRBV2 to TRBJ2-5, with D possibly matching TRBD1 (6 bases). The CDR3 spans 15 residues. Per the germline V gene, CDR1 is SNHLY and CDR2 is FYNNEI. CDR3 amino acids: CASSRLRGIHETQHF. The CDR3 DNA follows: TGTGCCAGCAGTCGTTTAAGGGGGATTCATGAGACCCAGCACTTC.

This rearrangement joins TRBV6-1 to TRBJ1-2; 9 nucleotides align to TRBD1. The germline CDR1 and CDR2 sequences are MNHNS and SASEGT. CDR3 length: 15 residues. The ends lost 2 bases at V and 5 bases at J; junction bases unmatched: 6. The CDR3 loop reads CASSENRGPGYGYTF. The CDR3, as DNA: TGTGCCAGCAGTGAAAACAGGGGGCCGGGGTATGGCTACACCTTC.

The CDR3 sequence: CASSTDRGRETQYF. The CDR3 nucleotides are TGTGCCAGCAGCACGGACAGGGGGCGGGAGACCCAGTACTTC. The rearrangement links TRBV2 to TRBJ2-5, with TRBD1 matching over 11 bases. The CDR3 extends over 14 amino acids. Losses at the gene ends were 6 bases for V and 5 bases for J; bases not matched to a gene: 5. The germline CDR1 and CDR2 sequences are SNHLY and FYNNEI.

A single count supports this clone. J is TRBJ1-1 and V is TRBV4-2, with TRBD1 as a possible D gene (5 bases). The CDR3 extends over 16 amino acids. The germline gives CDR1 LGHNA, CDR2 YNFKEQ. V lost 4 bases and J 0 bases, leaving 15 bases between the germline ends. CDR3 protein: CASSPGGLAVNTEAFF. DNA for the CDR3: TGTGCCAGCAGCCCGGGGGGGTTAGCGGTGAACACTGAAGCTTTCTTT.

The chain joins TRBV7-9 to TRBJ2-7, with 11 nucleotides matching TRBD2. The ends lost 5 bases at V and 0 bases at J; junction bases unmatched: 0. Germline V gene lookup returns CDR1 SEHNR and CDR2 FQNEAQ (reference sequence). This CDR3 is built from 14 residues. The CDR3 is CASSGTSGSYEQYF. In DNA form, the CDR3 reads TGTGCCAGCAGCGGGACTAGCGGCTCCTACGAGCAGTACTTC.

J is TRBJ2-5 and V is TRBV7-9; 8 bases fit TRBD1. CDR1 and CDR2 from the germline V gene are SEHNR and FQNEAQ (reference sequence). J was trimmed by 0 bases and V by 0 bases; bases with no gene match: 0. This CDR3 is 15 amino acids long. The CDR3 reads CASSLAGQDQETQYF. In nucleotides, the CDR3 is TGTGCCAGCAGCTTAGCGGGACAGGACCAAGAGACCCAGTACTTC.

The chain has TRBV19 and TRBJ2-4, with no clear D. The length of the CDR3 is 15 residues. Trimming shortened V by 5 bases and J by 0 bases, and 11 bases separated the two germline ends. The germline gives CDR1 LNHDA, CDR2 SQIVND (reference sequence). The CDR3 DNA reads as TGTGCCAGTAGTCCGAATAGGATAGCCAAAAACATTCAGTACTTC. Its translation is CASSPNRIAKNIQYF. The whole variable domain, filled in from reference TRBV19 and TRBJ2-4, reads DGGITQSPKYLFRKEGQNVTLSCEQNLNHDAMYWYRQDPGQGLRLIYYSQIVNDFQKGDIAEGYSVSREKKESFPLTVTSAQKNPTAFYLCASSPNRIAKNIQYFGAGTRLSVL.

The rearrangement uses TRBV29-1 and TRBJ1-2; D is perhaps TRBD1 (6 bases). The CDR3 contains 12 residues. The V gene's germline CDR1 is SQVTM and CDR2 ANQGSEA. The germline V and J ends were trimmed by 3 bases and 4 bases, with 9 bases remaining between them. CDR3 residues: CSVEGARYGYTF. DNA for the CDR3: TGCAGCGTTGAGGGGGCACGCTATGGCTACACCTTC.

The rearrangement uses TRBV4-2 and TRBJ2-2, with TRBD2 matching 7 bases. Trimming took 1 base from V and 4 from J; bases not matched to a gene: 12. Germline-derived CDR1 and CDR2 are LGHNA and YNFKEQ. The CDR3 is made up of 18 amino acids. As DNA, the CDR3 is TGTGCCAGCAGCCAAGTGGGGCCTCTAGCGGTACCCACCGGGGAGCTGTTTTTT. Translating it yields CASSQVGPLAVPTGELFF.

V is TRBV19 and J is TRBJ2-3; 14 bases map to TRBD2. The CDR3 sequence is 19 residues long. The germline gives CDR1 LNHDA, CDR2 SQIVND (reference sequence). J lost 1 base, V lost 6 bases, and 12 bases had no gene match. The CDR3 nucleotides read TGTGCCAGTAGCCCGGGACTAGCGGGAGTAGGTTTGGGCACAGATACGCAGTATTTT. It translates to CASSPGLAGVGLGTDTQYF.

The count of this clone is one. This rearrangement joins TRBV29-1 to TRBJ1-3; D not certain. Germline V gene sequence: CDR1 SQVTM, CDR2 ANQGSEA. The V gene lost 6 bases and the J gene lost 0 bases, with 15 bases spanning the gap. This CDR3 has 15 residues. The CDR3 DNA sequence: TGCAGCGTGGGCCTCGGGTTGAGCTCTGGAAACACCATATATTTT. This codes for CSVGLGLSSGNTIYF.

V usage is TRBV2 and J usage is TRBJ1-2; no definite D call. V was shortened by 4 bases and J by 10 bases, with 22 bases between the two germline ends. This CDR3 region has 15 residues. Germline values: CDR1 SNHLY, CDR2 FYNNEI. CDR3 amino acids: CASSARAPRGSAYTF. The DNA for the CDR3 is TGTGCCAGCAGTGCCCGGGCGCCACGAGGGTCTGCCTACACCTTC.

The V gene is TRBV29-1, the J gene TRBJ1-4; D not resolved. CDR3 length: 12 residues. V dropped 4 bases and J dropped 5 bases, with 8 bases sitting between them. Per germline, CDR1 SQVTM and CDR2 ANQGSEA. CDR3 region: CSVGGDNEKLFF. The CDR3 coding sequence is TGCAGCGTTGGGGGAGACAATGAAAAACTGTTTTTT.

The CDR3 DNA reads TGTGCCTGGAATTTGGGGGCCAACGTCCTGACTTTC. It specifies CAWNLGANVLTF. V gene TRBV30 combines with J gene TRBJ2-6; D is unresolved. Germline-derived CDR1 and CDR2 are GTSNPN and SVGIG (reference sequence). This CDR3 has 12 amino acids. V shed 4 bases and J shed 4 bases, with 5 bases lying between them.

The V gene is TRBV19, the J gene TRBJ2-1; D gene unclear. This CDR3 comprises 12 residues. V gave up 5 bases and J gave up 5 bases, with 7 bases separating them. From germline, CDR1 is LNHDA and CDR2 SQIVND (reference sequence). CDR3 DNA: TGTGCCAGTAGTGGAATACACAATGAGCAGTTCTTC. It translates to CASSGIHNEQFF.

This clone was picked up a small number of times. The chain joins TRBV27 to TRBJ1-2; D remains unclear. Germline V lookup: CDR1 MNHEY, CDR2 SMNVEV (reference sequence). The CDR3 is made up of 15 amino acids. V gave up 2 bases and J gave up 4 bases, with 14 bases separating them. CDR3 in amino acids: CASSLKRNLGYGYTF. CDR3 coding DNA: TGTGCCAGCAGTTTAAAAAGAAATCTAGGCTATGGCTACACCTTC.

This clone was seen only once. The CDR3 region is CASTGTAVGTEAFF. The CDR3 DNA reads as TGTGCCAGCACCGGGACAGCCGTAGGCACTGAAGCTTTCTTT. The chain has TRBV25-1 and TRBJ1-1; 7 bases are shared with TRBD1. CDR3 length: 14 residues. V was pared by 7 bases and J by 4 bases, with 9 bases of the junction left unmatched. The V gene's germline CDR1 is MGHDK and CDR2 SYGVNS.

The chain couples TRBV2 to TRBJ2-2; TRBD2 matches 7 bases. V lost 8 bases to trimming and J lost 6 bases; unmatched junction nucleotides: 3. Germline V gene sequence: CDR1 SNHLY, CDR2 FYNNEI. The CDR3 is 12 amino acids. The CDR3 sequence is CASGGEAGELFF. As DNA, the CDR3 is TGTGCCAGCGGGGGGGAAGCCGGGGAGCTGTTTTTT. The full variable domain, in which reference TRBV2 and TRBJ2-2 provide the parts outside the CDR3, is EPEVTQTPSHQVTQMGQEVILRCVPISNHLYFYWYRQILGQKVEFLVSFYNNEISEKSEIFDDQFSVERPDGSNFTLKIRSTKLEDSAMYFCASGGEAGELFFGEGSRLTVL.

The chain carries TRBV11-2 and TRBJ2-2; D remains unclear. This CDR3 spans 16 amino acids. Germline CDR1 is SGHAT and CDR2 is FQNNGV. V lost 4 bases, J lost 5 bases, and 17 bases lay in between. The DNA for the CDR3 is TGTGCCAGCAGCTCCGCGTACGGAAAAGGTACCGGGGAGCTGTTTTTT. It codes for CASSSAYGKGTGELFF. Complete variable domain (other parts from reference TRBV11-2 and TRBJ2-2): EAGVAQSPRYKIIEKRQSVAFWCNPISGHATLYWYQQILGQGPKLLIQFQNNGVVDDSQLPKDRFSAERLKGVDSTLKIQPAKLEDSAVYLCASSSAYGKGTGELFFGEGSRLTVL.

The chain couples TRBV1 to TRBJ2-2; the table's D call of TRBD1 was not tested on the DNA. TRBV1 is a known pseudogene. The CDR3 totals 17 residues. CDR3 in amino acids: CTSSQDSAWGPTGELFF. In DNA, the CDR3 is TGCACCAGCAGCCAAGATTCGGCCTGGGGGCCCACCGGGGAGCTGTTTTTT.

This chain joins TRBV2 and TRBJ2-5, with no clear D. V lost 5 bases and J 5 bases, leaving 15 bases between the germline ends. Germline CDR1 SNHLY, CDR2 FYNNEI. The CDR3 length is 14 residues. This CDR3 reads CASSFSGPLETQYF. CDR3 DNA: TGTGCCAGCAGTTTCTCCGGGCCCTTGGAGACCCAGTACTTC.

The rearrangement joins TRBV27 to TRBJ1-1; D is unclear. The CDR3 is 14 amino acids. Germline lookup yields CDR1 MNHEY and CDR2 SMNVEV (reference sequence). Trimming removed 6 bases at V and 0 bases at J, with 11 bases between. The CDR3 here is CASRSYGMNTEAFF. In nucleotides, the CDR3 is TGTGCCAGCAGGTCTTACGGAATGAACACTGAAGCTTTCTTT.

V gene TRBV6-1 combines with J gene TRBJ2-3; perhaps TRBD2 as D (5 bases). The germline CDR1 and CDR2 sequences are MNHNS and SASEGT. The CDR3 covers 15 residues. V gave up 8 bases and J gave up 2 bases, with 17 bases separating them. DNA of the CDR3: TGTGCCAGCGGGGAGACTAATTACCCCACAGATACGCAGTATTTT. Translated: CASGETNYPTDTQYF.

The chain couples TRBV7-9 to TRBJ2-5; TRBD1 aligns across 9 bases. The V segment lost 7 bases and the J segment 2 bases; nucleotides outside the gene matches: 8. CDR3 length: 15 amino acids. Germline lookup yields CDR1 SEHNR and CDR2 FQNEAQ (reference sequence). In DNA form, the CDR3 reads TGTGCCAGCACGGGGGGACAGGGAGGGCAAGAGACCCAGTACTTC. This sequence encodes CASTGGQGGQETQYF. Supplemented by reference TRBV7-9 and TRBJ2-5, the full variable domain reads DTGVSQNPRHKITKRGQNVTFRCDPISEHNRLYWYRQTLGQGPEFLTYFQNEAQLEKSRLLSDRFSAERPKGSFSTLEIQRTEQGDSAMYLCASTGGQGGQETQYFGPGTRLLVL.

Concerning this clone: Relative to the germline gene, one junction end is altered; a read error may explain this. V usage is TRBV5-1 and J usage is TRBJ2-7; TRBD2 matches at 8 bases. CDR3 length: 14 amino acids. CDR1 is SGHRS and CDR2 is YFSETQ in the germline V gene. CDR3 residues: CASSLGGGTYEQYF. The CDR3 nucleotides read TGTGCCAGCAGCTTGGGCGGGGGGACCTACGAGCAGTACTTC.

The chain recombines TRBV5-6 with TRBJ2-5; 8 bases align to TRBD2. The V and J ends lost 4 bases and 3 bases, in that order; junction bases with no gene match: 5. This CDR3 spans 14 amino acids. In germline, CDR1 is SGHDT, CDR2 YYEEEE. The CDR3 sequence is CASSGGLGKETQYF. The DNA for the CDR3 is TGTGCCAGCAGCGGGGGACTAGGGAAAGAGACCCAGTACTTC.

The chain is built from TRBV11-3 and TRBJ1-2, with TRBD1 matching 8 bases. Germline assignment: CDR1 SGHNT and CDR2 YENEEA. This CDR3 contains 15 residues. V trimming: 3 bases; J trimming: 5 bases; junction bases outside the gene matches: 8. CDR3 region: CASSFAWDRPYGYTF. In DNA form, the CDR3 reads TGTGCCAGCAGCTTCGCTTGGGACAGGCCTTATGGCTACACCTTC.